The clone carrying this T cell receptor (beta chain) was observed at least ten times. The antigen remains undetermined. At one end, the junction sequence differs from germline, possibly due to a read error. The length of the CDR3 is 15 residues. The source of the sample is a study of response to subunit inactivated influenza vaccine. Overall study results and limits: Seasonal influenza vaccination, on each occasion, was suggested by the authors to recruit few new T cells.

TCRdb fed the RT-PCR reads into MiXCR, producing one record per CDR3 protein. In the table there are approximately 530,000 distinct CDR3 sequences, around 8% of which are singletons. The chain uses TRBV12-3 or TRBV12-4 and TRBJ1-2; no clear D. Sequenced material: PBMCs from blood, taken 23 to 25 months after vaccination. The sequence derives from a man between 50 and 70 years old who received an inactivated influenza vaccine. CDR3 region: CASSLTLSGSLGCVF. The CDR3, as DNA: TGTGCCAGCAGTTTAACCCTCTCTGGGTCCCTTGGGTGTGTCTTC.